This T cell receptor (beta chain) was identified in a study of cytomegalovirus exposure and HLA in healthy donors. In this sample, this clone turned up a few times. Its target is unknown. PCR used 60 Vbeta primers and 13 Jbeta primers. Produced via immunoSEQ multiplex PCR; TCRdb's table is partial and in-frame only. The sample lists about 120,000 clones, 50% to 70% occurring once. This CDR3 spans 16 amino acids. Study-level points and caveats: Cytomegalovirus status was reportedly diagnosed by the classifier with high sensitivity and specificity.

The sample comprised PBMCs. V is TRBV21-1 and J is TRBJ2-1; the D call in the table, TRBD2, was not verified against the DNA. TRBV21-1 is flagged as a pseudogene. The sequence was collected from a woman aged 40 to 49 in good health and CMV-seropositive. Here the CDR3 DNA reads TGTGCCAGCAGCAAAGGGAAAGCGGGGGACTACAATGAGCAGTTCTTC. Protein product: CASSKGKAGDYNEQFF.